This entry concerns a single T cell receptor beta chain. Antigen unknown. Trimming took 0 bases from V and 3 from J, leaving 13 bases between them. In germline, CDR1 is SGHNT, CDR2 YYREEE (reference sequence). The CDR3 has 15 amino acids. This record comes from a study of cytomegalovirus exposure and HLA in healthy donors. Overall study: Ancestry clustering placed about 86% of over 300 genotyped donors in the Caucasian-associated cluster. Points from the study as a whole: Earlier analysis yielded a pattern in which most TCR beta V segments were productive about 87% or about 30% of the time. Accurate prediction of most subjects' HLA-A and HLA-B alleles from TCR beta sequences was reported.

PCR was performed using 60 Vbeta and 13 Jbeta primers. Here immunoSEQ multiplex PCR was the method, and the copy in TCRdb shows in-frame clones only, minus some. The profile covers approximately 100,000 clones, with roughly 77% appearing a single time and approximately 2.4% taken by the ten largest. This chain uses TRBV5-4 with TRBJ2-7; tentative D call: TRBD2 (5 bases). Material for sequencing was PBMCs. The TCR was taken from a man aged 40-49 years in good health and CMV-seronegative. This CDR3 is CASSLGTASLYEQYF. CDR3 bases: TGTGCCAGCAGCTTGGGGACTGCCAGTCTCTACGAGCAGTACTTC.